Each of the 9 T cell receptor beta chains below was sequenced from the same sample in a study of OX40 agonist ivuxolimab in advanced cancers. Produced via immunoSEQ multiplex PCR; TCRdb's table is partial and in-frame only. Of roughly 65,000 clones listed, about three quarters are singletons. The sample in question was CD4+ or CD8+ T cells sorted from blood, obtained in a trial of the OX40 agonist ivuxolimab. These receptors all stem from an adult with an advanced solid tumor such as melanoma, head and neck, liver or kidney cancer.

This clone has just one count. The J gene is TRBJ1-3, the V gene TRBV5-5; D may be TRBD1 (5 bases). V was trimmed by 2 bases and J by 3 bases, leaving 15 bases between them. This CDR3 is built from 16 residues. CDR1 is SGHKS and CDR2 is YYEKEE in the germline V gene (reference sequence). CDR3 sequence (DNA): TGTGCCAGCAGCTTACTAAGGGGACGGAGTGGAAACACCATATATTTT. This translates into CASSLLRGRSGNTIYF.

This clone was counted a few times. The J gene is TRBJ2-3, the V gene TRBV7-3; 7 nucleotides match TRBD2. Losses at the gene ends were 5 bases for V and 4 bases for J; bases not matched to a gene: 12. The germline gives CDR1 SGHTA, CDR2 FQGTGA. The length of the CDR3 is 16 residues. The CDR3 nucleotides are TGTGCCAGCAGCCGTGGGCCAGCGGGGATATCAGATACGCAGTATTTT. It codes for CASSRGPAGISDTQYF.

A word on this clone: Other DNA sequences from this sample encode an identical CDR3 as well. The J gene is TRBJ1-2, the V gene TRBV5-4, with D maybe TRBD1 (6 bases). The germline V gene has CDR1 SGHNT and CDR2 YYREEE (reference sequence). The CDR3 runs 13 residues. V lost 2 bases to trimming and J lost 2 bases, with 7 bases between them. The CDR3 sequence is CASSFGQNYGYTF. For the CDR3, the DNA is TGTGCCAGCAGCTTCGGACAGAACTATGGCTACACCTTC. The complete variable domain, with remaining parts taken from reference TRBV5-4 and TRBJ1-2, reads ETGVTQSPTHLIKTRGQQVTLRCSSQSGHNTVSWYQQALGQGPQFIFQYYREEENGRGNFPPRFSGLQFPNYSSELNVNALELDDSALYLCASSFGQNYGYTFGSGTRLTVV.

The chain joins TRBV13 to TRBJ2-7; 10 bases align to TRBD2. Germline V gene sequence: CDR1 PRHDT, CDR2 FYEKMQ (reference sequence). There are 16 residues in the CDR3. The ends lost 0 bases at V and 7 bases at J; junction bases unmatched: 9. DNA for the CDR3: TGTGCCAGCAGCTTAGGGTCAGAGCTAGCGGGAGCTGAGCAGTACTTC. Its translation: CASSLGSELAGAEQYF.

The chain recombines TRBV19 with TRBJ1-3; D not resolved. The CDR3 spans 14 residues. The V end was cut by 3 bases, the J end by 2 bases, with 8 bases between. Germline V gene data show CDR1 as LNHDA and CDR2 as SQIVND (reference sequence). The CDR3 coding sequence is TGTGCCAGTAGTATTATGGGAACTGGAAACACCATATATTTT. Its protein is CASSIMGTGNTIYF.

This clone was counted a single time. The chain combines TRBV19 with TRBJ2-2; possible D gene TRBD2, 5 bases. Trimming removed 7 bases at V and 7 bases at J, with 28 bases between. There are 18 residues in the CDR3. Germline lookup yields CDR1 LNHDA and CDR2 SQIVND (reference sequence). The CDR3 coding sequence is TGTGCCAGTATCGGGCCCCTGATCTTCGGGAAGTGGGACGGGGAGCTGTTTTTT. Protein: CASIGPLIFGKWDGELFF.

The gene calls are TRBV11-2 and TRBJ2-7; perhaps TRBD2 as D (7 bases). The CDR3 consists of 15 residues. The germline V gene encodes CDR1 SGHAT and CDR2 FQNNGV. V gave up 5 bases and J gave up 1 base, with 15 bases separating them. The CDR3 sequence: CASSPEGGGSYEQYF. CDR3 bases: TGTGCCAGCAGCCCAGAGGGGGGGGGTTCCTACGAGCAGTACTTC.

The chain combines TRBV7-9 with TRBJ1-2; D possibly corresponds to TRBD1 (6 bases). The length of the CDR3 is 14 residues. Germline assignment: CDR1 SEHNR and CDR2 FQNEAQ (reference sequence). Trimming removed 5 bases from V and 0 bases from J, with 10 bases in between. The CDR3 bases are TGTGCCAGCAGCCCCCAGGGGCCTAACTATGGCTACACCTTC. This translates into CASSPQGPNYGYTF.

The CDR3 DNA reads as TGTGCCAGCTCACCGGGACTAGCGGGAGCCACAGATACGCAGTATTTT. The encoded protein is CASSPGLAGATDTQYF. The V gene is TRBV18, the J gene TRBJ2-3; 14 bases map to TRBD2. Trimming at V came to 3 bases and at J to 2 bases, leaving 1 base not matched to a gene. This CDR3 spans 16 amino acids. The germline V gene has CDR1 KGHSH and CDR2 LQKENI.